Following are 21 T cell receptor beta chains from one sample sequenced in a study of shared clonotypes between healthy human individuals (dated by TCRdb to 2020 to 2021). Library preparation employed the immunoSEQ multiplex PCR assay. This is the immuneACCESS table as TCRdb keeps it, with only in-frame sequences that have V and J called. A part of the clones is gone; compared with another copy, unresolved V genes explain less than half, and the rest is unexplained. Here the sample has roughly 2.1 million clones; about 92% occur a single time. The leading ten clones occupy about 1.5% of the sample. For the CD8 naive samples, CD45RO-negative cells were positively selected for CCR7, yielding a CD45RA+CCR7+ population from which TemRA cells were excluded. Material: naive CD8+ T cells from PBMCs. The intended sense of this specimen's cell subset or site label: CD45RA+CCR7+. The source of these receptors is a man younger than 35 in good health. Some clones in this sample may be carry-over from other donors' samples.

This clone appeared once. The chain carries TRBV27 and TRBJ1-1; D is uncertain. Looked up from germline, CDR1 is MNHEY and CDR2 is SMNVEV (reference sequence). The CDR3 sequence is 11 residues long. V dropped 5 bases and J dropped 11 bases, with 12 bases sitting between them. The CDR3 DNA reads TGTGCCAGCAGTCCCGGACGGGTCGCTTTCTTT. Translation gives CASSPGRVAFF.

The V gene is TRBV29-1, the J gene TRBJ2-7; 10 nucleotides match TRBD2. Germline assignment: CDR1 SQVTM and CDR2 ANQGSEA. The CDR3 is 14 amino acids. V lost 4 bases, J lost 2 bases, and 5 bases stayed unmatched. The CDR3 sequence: CSVVFLAGAYEQYF. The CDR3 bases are TGCAGCGTTGTCTTCCTAGCGGGAGCCTACGAGCAGTACTTC.

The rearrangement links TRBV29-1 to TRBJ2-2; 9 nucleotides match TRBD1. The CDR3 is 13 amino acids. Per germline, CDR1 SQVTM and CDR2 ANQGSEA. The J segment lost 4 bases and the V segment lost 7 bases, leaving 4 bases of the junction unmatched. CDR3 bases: TGCAGCGCTAAGGGACAGGGCACCGGGGAGCTGTTTTTT. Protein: CSAKGQGTGELFF.

This CDR3 is CASSLRQDAINFYGYTF. CDR3 coding DNA: TGTGCCAGCAGTTTAAGACAGGACGCCATCAACTTCTATGGCTACACCTTC. The V and J genes are TRBV27 and TRBJ1-2; a possible D gene is TRBD1 (6 bases). Trimming removed 2 bases from V and 4 bases from J, with 20 bases in between. CDR1 and CDR2 (germline): MNHEY, SMNVEV (reference sequence). The CDR3 totals 17 residues.

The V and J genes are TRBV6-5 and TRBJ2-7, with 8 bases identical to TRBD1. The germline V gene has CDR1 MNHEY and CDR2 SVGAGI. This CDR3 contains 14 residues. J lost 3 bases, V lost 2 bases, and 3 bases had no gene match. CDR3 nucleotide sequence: TGTGCCAGCAGTTACCAGGGGGCGGGCTACGAGCAGTACTTC. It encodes CASSYQGAGYEQYF.

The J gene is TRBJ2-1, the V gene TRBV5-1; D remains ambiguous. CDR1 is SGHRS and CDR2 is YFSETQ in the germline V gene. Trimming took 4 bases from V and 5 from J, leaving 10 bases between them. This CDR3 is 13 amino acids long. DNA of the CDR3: TGCGCCAGCAGCGTAGGACGGAACAATGAGCAGTTCTTC. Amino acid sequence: CASSVGRNNEQFF.

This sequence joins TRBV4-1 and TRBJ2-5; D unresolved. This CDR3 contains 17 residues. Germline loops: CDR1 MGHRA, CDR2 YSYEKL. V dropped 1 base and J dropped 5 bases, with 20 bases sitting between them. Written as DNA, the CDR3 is TGCGCCAGCAGCCAAGGCAATATCGGAGCCCCGAGGGAGACCCAGTACTTC. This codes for CASSQGNIGAPRETQYF.

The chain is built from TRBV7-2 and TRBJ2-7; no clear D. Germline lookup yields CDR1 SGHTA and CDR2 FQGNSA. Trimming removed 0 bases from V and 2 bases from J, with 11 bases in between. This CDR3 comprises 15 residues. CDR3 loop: CASSLAAGPTYEQYF. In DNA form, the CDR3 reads TGTGCCAGCAGCTTAGCGGCCGGGCCCACCTACGAGCAGTACTTC.

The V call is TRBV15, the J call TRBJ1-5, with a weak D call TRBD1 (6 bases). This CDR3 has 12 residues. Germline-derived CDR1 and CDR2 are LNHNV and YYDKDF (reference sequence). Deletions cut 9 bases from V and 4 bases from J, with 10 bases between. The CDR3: CATKDRNQPQHF. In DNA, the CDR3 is TGTGCCACGAAGGACAGAAATCAGCCCCAGCATTTT.

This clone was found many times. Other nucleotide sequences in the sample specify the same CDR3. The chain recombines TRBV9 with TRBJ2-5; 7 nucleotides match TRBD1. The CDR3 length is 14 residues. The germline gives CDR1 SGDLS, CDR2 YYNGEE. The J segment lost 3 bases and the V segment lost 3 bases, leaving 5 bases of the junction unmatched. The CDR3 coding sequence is TGTGCCAGCAGCGCATCCGGGACAGAAGAGACCCAGTACTTC. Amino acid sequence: CASSASGTEETQYF.

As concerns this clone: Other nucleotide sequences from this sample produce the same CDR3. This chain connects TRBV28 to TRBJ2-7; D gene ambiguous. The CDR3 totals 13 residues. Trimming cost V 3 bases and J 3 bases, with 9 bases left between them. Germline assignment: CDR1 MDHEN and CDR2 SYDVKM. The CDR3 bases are TGTGCCAGCAGTTTTCCGGGTGACTACGAGCAGTACTTC. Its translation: CASSFPGDYEQYF.

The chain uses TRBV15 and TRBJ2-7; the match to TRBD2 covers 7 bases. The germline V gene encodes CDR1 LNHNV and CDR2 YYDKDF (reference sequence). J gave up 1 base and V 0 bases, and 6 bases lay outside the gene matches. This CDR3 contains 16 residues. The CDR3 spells CATSRDSGPSSYEQYF. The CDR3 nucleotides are TGTGCCACCAGCAGAGATAGCGGGCCATCGTCCTACGAGCAGTACTTC. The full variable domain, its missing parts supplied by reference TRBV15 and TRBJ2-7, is DAMVIQNPRYQVTQFGKPVTLSCSQTLNHNVMYWYQQKSSQAPKLLFHYYDKDFNNEADTPDNFQSRRPNTSFCFLDIRSPGLGDTAMYLCATSRDSGPSSYEQYFGPGTRLTVT.

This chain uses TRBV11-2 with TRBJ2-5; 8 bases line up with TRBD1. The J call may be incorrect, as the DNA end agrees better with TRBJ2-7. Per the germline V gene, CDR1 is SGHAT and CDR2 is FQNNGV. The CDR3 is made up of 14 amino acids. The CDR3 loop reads CASSVATGVYEQYF. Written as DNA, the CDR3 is TGTGCCAGCAGCGTAGCGACAGGGGTCTACGAGCAGTACTTC.

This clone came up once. CDR3 residues: CASRGGRAYEQYF. DNA for the CDR3: TGTGCCAGCAGGGGCGGGAGGGCCTACGAGCAGTACTTC. The V gene is TRBV6-6, the J gene TRBJ2-7, with TRBD2 identical over 9 bases. The CDR3 is made up of 13 amino acids. V trimming: 6 bases; J trimming: 2 bases; junction bases outside the gene matches: 2. Per germline, CDR1 MNHNY and CDR2 SVGAGI (reference sequence).

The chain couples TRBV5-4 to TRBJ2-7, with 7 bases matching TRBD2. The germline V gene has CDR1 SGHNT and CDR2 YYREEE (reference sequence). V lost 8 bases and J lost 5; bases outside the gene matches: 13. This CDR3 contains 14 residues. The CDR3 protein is CASGREVSANEQYF. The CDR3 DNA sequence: TGTGCCAGTGGACGGGAGGTTAGCGCCAACGAGCAGTACTTC.

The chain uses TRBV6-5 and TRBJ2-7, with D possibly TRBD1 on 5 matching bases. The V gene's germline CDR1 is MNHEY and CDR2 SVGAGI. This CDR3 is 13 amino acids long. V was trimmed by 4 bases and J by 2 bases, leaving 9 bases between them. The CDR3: CASSFQGPYEQYF. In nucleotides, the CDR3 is TGTGCCAGCAGTTTTCAGGGCCCCTACGAGCAGTACTTC.

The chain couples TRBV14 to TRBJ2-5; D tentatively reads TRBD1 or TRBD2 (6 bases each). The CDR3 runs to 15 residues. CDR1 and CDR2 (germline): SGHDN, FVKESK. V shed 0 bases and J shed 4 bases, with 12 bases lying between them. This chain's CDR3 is CASSQDAGEAETQYF. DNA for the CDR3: TGTGCCAGCAGCCAAGATGCAGGGGAGGCAGAGACCCAGTACTTC.

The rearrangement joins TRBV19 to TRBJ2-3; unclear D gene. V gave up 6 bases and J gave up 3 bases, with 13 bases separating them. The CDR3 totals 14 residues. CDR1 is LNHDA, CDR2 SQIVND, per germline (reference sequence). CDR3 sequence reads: CASSLRVGTDTQYF. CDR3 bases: TGTGCCAGTAGCCTACGGGTCGGGACAGATACGCAGTATTTT. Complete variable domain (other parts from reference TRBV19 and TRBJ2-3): DGGITQSPKYLFRKEGQNVTLSCEQNLNHDAMYWYRQDPGQGLRLIYYSQIVNDFQKGDIAEGYSVSREKKESFPLTVTSAQKNPTAFYLCASSLRVGTDTQYFGPGTRLTVL.

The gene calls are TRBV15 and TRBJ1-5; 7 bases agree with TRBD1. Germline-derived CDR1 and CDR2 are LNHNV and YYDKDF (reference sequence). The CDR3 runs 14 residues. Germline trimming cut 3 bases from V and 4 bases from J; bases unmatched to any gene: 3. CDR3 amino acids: CATSSDRVNQPQHF. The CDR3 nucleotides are TGTGCCACCAGCAGTGACAGGGTAAATCAGCCCCAGCATTTT.

CDR3 sequence (DNA): TGCGCCAGCAGCCAAGCACAGGGGAAGTACGAGCAGTACTTC. As protein: CASSQAQGKYEQYF. The chain couples TRBV4-3 to TRBJ2-7; TRBD1 agrees at 7 bases. This CDR3 has 14 residues. Losses at the gene ends were 1 base for V and 4 bases for J; bases not matched to a gene: 4. The V gene's germline CDR1 is LGHNA and CDR2 YSLEER.

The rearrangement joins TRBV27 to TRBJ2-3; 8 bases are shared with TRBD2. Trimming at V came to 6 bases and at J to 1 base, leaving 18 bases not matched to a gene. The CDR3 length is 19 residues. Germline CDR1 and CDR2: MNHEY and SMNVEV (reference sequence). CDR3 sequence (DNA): TGTGCCAGCAGCTCCTCCCAGACAGCGGGAGCCCTCGGCACAGATACGCAGTATTTT. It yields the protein CASSSSQTAGALGTDTQYF.